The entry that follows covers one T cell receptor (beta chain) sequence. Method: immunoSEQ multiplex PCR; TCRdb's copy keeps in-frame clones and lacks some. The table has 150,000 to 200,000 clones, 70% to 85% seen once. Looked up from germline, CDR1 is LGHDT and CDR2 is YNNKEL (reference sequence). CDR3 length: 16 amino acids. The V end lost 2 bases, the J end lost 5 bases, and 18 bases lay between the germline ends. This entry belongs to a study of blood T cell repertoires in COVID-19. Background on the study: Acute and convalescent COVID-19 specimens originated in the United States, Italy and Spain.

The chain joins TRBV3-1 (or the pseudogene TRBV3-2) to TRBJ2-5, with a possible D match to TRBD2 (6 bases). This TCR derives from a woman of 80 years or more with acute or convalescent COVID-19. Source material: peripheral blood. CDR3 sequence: CASSQPLGTFGETQYF. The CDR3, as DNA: TGTGCCAGCAGCCAACCCCTTGGGACTTTCGGGGAGACCCAGTACTTC.